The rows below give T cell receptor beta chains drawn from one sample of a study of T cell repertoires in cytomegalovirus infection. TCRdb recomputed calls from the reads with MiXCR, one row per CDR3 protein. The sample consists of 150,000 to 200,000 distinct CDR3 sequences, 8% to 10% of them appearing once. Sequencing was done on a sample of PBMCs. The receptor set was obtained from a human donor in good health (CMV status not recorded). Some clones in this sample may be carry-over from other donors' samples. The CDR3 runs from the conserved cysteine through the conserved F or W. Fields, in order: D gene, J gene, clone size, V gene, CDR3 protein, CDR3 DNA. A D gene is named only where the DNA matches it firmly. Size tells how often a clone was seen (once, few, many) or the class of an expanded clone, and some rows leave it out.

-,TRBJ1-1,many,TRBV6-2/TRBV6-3,CASSYEGVEAFF,TGTGCCAGCAGTTACGAGGGGGTTGAAGCTTTCTTT
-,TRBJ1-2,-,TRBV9,CASSVGNTGYTF,TGTGCCAGCAGCGTAGGTAACACTGGCTACACCTTC
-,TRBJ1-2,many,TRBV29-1,CSVEGQANYGYTF,TGCAGCGTTGAAGGACAAGCTAACTATGGCTACACCTTC
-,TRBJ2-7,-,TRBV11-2,CASSRFTSRDEQYF,TGTGCCAGCAGTAGGTTTACATCCCGCGACGAGCAGTACTTC
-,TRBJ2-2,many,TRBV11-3,CASSLRGGELFF,TGTGCCAGCAGCCTAAGAGGCGGGGAGCTGTTTTTT
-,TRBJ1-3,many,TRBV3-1,CASSQEGSSGNTIYF,TGTGCCAGCAGCCAAGAGGGTAGCTCTGGAAACACCATATATTTT
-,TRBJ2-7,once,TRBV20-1,CSARSRVSYEQYF,TGCAGTGCTAGATCGCGGGTTTCCTACGAGCAGTACTTC
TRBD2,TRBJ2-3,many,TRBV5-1,CASSEALAGVIDTQYF,TGCGCCAGCAGCGAGGCACTAGCGGGAGTAATAGATACGCAGTATTTT
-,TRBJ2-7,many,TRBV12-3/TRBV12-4,CASSLDSGIIEQYF,TGTGCCAGCAGTTTAGATTCAGGGATCATCGAGCAGTACTTC
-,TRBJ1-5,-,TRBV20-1,CSARADRTRGQPQHF,TGCAGTGCTAGAGCTGATCGGACCCGGGGTCAGCCCCAGCATTTT
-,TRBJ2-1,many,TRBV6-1,CASRKGGNNNEQFF,TGTGCCAGCAGAAAAGGGGGGAATAACAATGAGCAGTTCTTC
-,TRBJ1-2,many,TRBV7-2,CASSLEGRGYGYTF,TGTGCCAGCAGCTTAGAGGGACGTGGCTATGGCTACACCTTC
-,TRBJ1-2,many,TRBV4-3,CASSQGGSAINYGYTF,TGCGCCAGCAGCCAAGGGGGGTCGGCCATTAACTATGGCTACACCTTC
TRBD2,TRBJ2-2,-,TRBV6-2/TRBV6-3,CASSPLMPGTSGTGELFF,TGTGCCAGCAGTCCCTTGATGCCCGGGACTAGCGGAACCGGGGAGCTGTTTTTT
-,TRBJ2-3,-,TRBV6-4,CASSSGASTDTQYF,TGTGCCAGCAGTAGCGGAGCTAGCACAGATACGCAGTATTTT
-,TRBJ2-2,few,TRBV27,CASSLIGAGELFF,TGTGCCAGCAGTTTAATAGGCGCCGGGGAGCTGTTTTTT
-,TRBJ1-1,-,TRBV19,CATSAGRQMNTEAFF,TGTGCCACATCTGCGGGCAGACAAATGAACACTGAAGCTTTCTTT
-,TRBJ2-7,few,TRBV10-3,CAISDLYEQYF,TGTGCCATCAGTGACCTCTACGAGCAGTACTTC
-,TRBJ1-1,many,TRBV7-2,CASSPVNTEAFF,TGTGCCAGCAGCCCAGTGAACACTGAAGCTTTCTTT
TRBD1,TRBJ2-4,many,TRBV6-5,CASSSTGTGVDIQYF,TGTGCCAGCAGTTCGACCGGGACAGGGGTAGACATTCAGTACTTC
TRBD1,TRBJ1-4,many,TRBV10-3,CASGTATNEKLFF,TGTGCCAGCGGGACAGCAACTAATGAAAAACTGTTTTTT
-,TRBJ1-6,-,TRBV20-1,CSARDGRGSGSPLHF,TGCAGTGCTAGAGATGGTCGAGGGTCCGGTTCACCCCTCCACTTT
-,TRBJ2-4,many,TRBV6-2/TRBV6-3,CASSRVGDIQYF,TGTGCCAGCAGCCGTGTCGGGGACATTCAGTACTTC
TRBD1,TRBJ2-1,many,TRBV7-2,CASRVGQVSNEQFF,TGTGCCAGCAGGGTGGGACAGGTATCCAATGAGCAGTTCTTC
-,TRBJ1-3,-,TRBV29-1,CSVELGAGGNTIYF,TGCAGCGTTGAATTGGGGGCGGGTGGAAACACCATATATTTT
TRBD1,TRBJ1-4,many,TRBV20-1,CSTGPGQFNEKLFF,TGCAGTACGGGCCCGGGACAGTTCAATGAAAAACTGTTTTTT
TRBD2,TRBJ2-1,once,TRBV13,CARSPRTSGYNEQFF,TGTGCCCGCAGCCCCCGGACTAGCGGTTACAATGAGCAGTTCTTC
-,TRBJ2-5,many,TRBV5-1,CASSLDAQARSPTEQETQYF,TGCGCCAGCAGCTTAGATGCACAGGCCCGGTCTCCAACCGAACAAGAGACCCAGTACTTC
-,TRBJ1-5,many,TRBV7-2,CASSVRYRDSNQPQHF,TGTGCCAGCAGCGTCCGATACAGGGATAGCAATCAGCCCCAGCATTTT
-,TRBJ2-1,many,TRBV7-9,CASSLDGYNEQFF,TGTGCCAGCAGCTTAGATGGATACAATGAGCAGTTCTTC
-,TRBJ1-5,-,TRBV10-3,CAISESRGGTTRQPQHF,TGTGCCATCAGTGAGTCGAGGGGGGGGACAACGCGACAGCCCCAGCATTTT
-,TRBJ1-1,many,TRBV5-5,CASSPLGDTEAFF,TGTGCCAGCAGCCCCCTCGGGGACACTGAAGCTTTCTTT
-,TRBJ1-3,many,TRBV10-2,CASGPGDSGNTIYF,TGCGCCAGCGGTCCGGGGGACTCTGGAAACACCATATATTTT
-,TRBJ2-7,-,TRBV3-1,CASSQDRGAAYEQYF,TGTGCCAGCAGCCAAGACAGGGGCGCCGCCTACGAGCAGTACTTC
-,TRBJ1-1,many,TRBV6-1,CASRPSVWGTEAFF,TGTGCCAGCAGGCCCAGCGTTTGGGGCACTGAAGCTTTCTTT
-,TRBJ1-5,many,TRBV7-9,CASSSDRGPQHF,TGTGCCAGCAGTTCCGATAGAGGGCCCCAGCATTTT
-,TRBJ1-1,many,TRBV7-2,CASSFGGATEAFF,TGTGCCAGCAGCTTTGGGGGGGCAACTGAAGCTTTCTTT
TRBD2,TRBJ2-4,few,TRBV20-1,CSARGLAEAKNIQYF,TGCAGTGCTAGAGGGCTAGCGGAAGCCAAAAACATTCAGTACTTC
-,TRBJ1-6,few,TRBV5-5,CASQTAGPGLNSPLHF,TGTGCCAGCCAAACTGCTGGGCCAGGTCTTAATTCACCCCTCCACTTT
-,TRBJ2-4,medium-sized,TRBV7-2,CASSPGPRFKAKNIQYF,TGTGCCAGCAGCCCGGGACCCCGATTTAAAGCCAAAAACATTCAGTACTTC
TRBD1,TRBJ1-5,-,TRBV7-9,CASSFGQEINQPQHF,TGTGCCAGCAGCTTTGGACAGGAGATCAATCAGCCCCAGCATTTT
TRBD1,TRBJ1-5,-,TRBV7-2,CASSLGQVSNQPQHF,TGTGCCAGCAGCCTGGGACAGGTGAGCAATCAGCCCCAGCATTTT
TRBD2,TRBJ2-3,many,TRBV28,CASSLLSGGSGTQYF,TGTGCCAGCAGTTTATTATCTGGCGGGAGCGGGACGCAGTATTTT
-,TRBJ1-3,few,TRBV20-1,CSARDAGAGNTIYF,TGCAGTGCTAGAGATGCCGGGGCTGGAAACACCATATATTTT
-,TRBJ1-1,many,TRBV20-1,CSARDWGDLNTEAFF,TGCAGTGCTAGAGATTGGGGTGATTTGAACACTGAAGCTTTCTTT
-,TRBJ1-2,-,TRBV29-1,CSVEAASNYGYTF,TGCAGCGTTGAGGCCGCTTCTAACTATGGCTACACCTTC
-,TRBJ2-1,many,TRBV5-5,CASSKQGFEEQFF,TGTGCCAGCAGCAAACAAGGCTTTGAAGAGCAGTTCTTC
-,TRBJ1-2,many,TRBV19,CASRPSSGGYTF,TGTGCCAGTAGACCTAGCTCGGGTGGCTACACCTTC
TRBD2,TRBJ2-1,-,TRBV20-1,CSESTSGGRLNEQFF,TGCAGTGAGTCTACTAGCGGGGGCCGTTTGAATGAGCAGTTCTTC
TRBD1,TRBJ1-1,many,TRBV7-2,CASSLGPGGWGTEAFF,TGTGCCAGCAGCTTAGGGCCAGGGGGCTGGGGCACTGAAGCTTTCTTT
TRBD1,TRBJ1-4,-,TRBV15,CATSRGLVSGGDEKLFF,TGTGCCACCAGCAGAGGGTTGGTGTCAGGGGGCGATGAAAAACTGTTTTTT
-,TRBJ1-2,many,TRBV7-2,CASSPPLYGYTF,TGTGCCAGCAGCCCACCCCTCTATGGCTACACCTTC
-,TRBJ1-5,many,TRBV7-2,CASSLWTDQPQHF,TGTGCCAGCAGCCTTTGGACAGACCAGCCCCAGCATTTT
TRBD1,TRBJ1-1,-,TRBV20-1,CSARETGAEAFF,TGCAGTGCTAGAGAGACAGGGGCTGAAGCTTTCTTT